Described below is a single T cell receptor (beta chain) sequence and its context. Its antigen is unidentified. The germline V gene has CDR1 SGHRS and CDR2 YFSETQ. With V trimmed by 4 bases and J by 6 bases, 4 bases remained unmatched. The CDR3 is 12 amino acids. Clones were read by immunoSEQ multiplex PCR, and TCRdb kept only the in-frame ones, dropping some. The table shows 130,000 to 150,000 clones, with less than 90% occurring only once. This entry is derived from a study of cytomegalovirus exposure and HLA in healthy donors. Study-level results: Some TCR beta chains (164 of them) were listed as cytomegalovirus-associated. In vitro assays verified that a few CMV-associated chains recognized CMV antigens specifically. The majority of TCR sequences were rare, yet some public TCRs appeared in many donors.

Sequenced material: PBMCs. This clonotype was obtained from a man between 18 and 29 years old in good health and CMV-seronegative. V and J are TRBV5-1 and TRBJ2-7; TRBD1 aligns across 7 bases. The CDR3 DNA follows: TGCGCCAGCAGCCTGAACAGGGGCGAGCAGTACTTC. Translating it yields CASSLNRGEQYF.